This T cell receptor (beta chain) was profiled in a study of T cells in Graves' hyperthyroidism and ophthalmopathy. Germline CDR1 is SGHTA and CDR2 is FQGNSA. This CDR3 is 13 amino acids long. Trimming took off 5 bases at V and 6 bases at J, with 11 bases between the two ends. General observations from the study: Blood also contained most expanded thyroid clonotypes above 0.001. Researchers report that a 13 V-J model separated ophthalmopathy from stable hyperthyroidism.

This clonotype was detected only a few times. As yet, its antigen is unknown. Clinical symptoms, serum thyroxine and TRAb, thyroid ultrasound and orbital computed tomography were used for the diagnoses. Authors of the study amplified TCR beta CDR3 regions from RNA transcripts. Primed by the HTBI set, a first-round RT-PCR was run on the TCR CDR3. TCRdb passed the multiplex PCR reads through MiXCR, listing each CDR3 protein once. The data hold over 650,000 distinct CDR3 sequences, with approximately 42% observed a single time. This chain links TRBV7-2 with TRBJ1-5; D is uncertain. Sequenced sample: peripheral blood or thyroid tissue (not recorded which). The sequence derives from an adult man with Graves' disease, either hyperthyroidism or ophthalmopathy (not recorded which). CDR3 loop: CASSPYGPQPQHF. The CDR3 DNA reads as TGTGCCAGCAGCCCATACGGGCCTCAGCCCCAGCATTTT.